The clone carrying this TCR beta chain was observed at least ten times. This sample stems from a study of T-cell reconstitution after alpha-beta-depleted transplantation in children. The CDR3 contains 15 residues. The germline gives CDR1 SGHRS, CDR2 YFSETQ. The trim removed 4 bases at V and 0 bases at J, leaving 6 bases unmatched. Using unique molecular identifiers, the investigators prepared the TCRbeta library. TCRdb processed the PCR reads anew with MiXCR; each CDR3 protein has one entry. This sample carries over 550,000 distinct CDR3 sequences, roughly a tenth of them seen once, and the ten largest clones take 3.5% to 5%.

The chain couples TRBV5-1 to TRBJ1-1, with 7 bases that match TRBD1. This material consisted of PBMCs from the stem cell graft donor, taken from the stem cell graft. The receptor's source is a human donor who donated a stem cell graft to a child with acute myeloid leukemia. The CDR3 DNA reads TGCGCCAGCAGCCACCAGACAGGGTTGAACACTGAAGCTTTCTTT. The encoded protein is CASSHQTGLNTEAFF.